These 13 T cell receptor beta chains were sequenced from one sample in a study of shared clonotypes between healthy human individuals. Libraries were prepared by immunoSEQ multiplex PCR; TCRdb keeps only in-frame clonotypes and omits some of them. Of some 2,500,000 clones detected, approximately 94% appear once; the ten largest clones hold 0.35% to 0.45%. Sequenced material: naive CD4+ T cells from PBMCs. Sample subset: CD45RA+ positively selected. The receptor source for this set is a man younger than 35 in good health. Some clones in this sample may be carry-over from other donors' samples.

V usage is TRBV28 and J usage is TRBJ2-1; TRBD2 is a possible D gene (5 bases). Germline CDR1 and CDR2: MDHEN and SYDVKM. Trimming pared 4 bases from V and 1 base from J, leaving 11 bases between. The CDR3 totals 15 residues. CDR3 coding DNA: TGTGCCAGCAGTTCCCCCGGGATATCCTACAATGAGCAGTTCTTC. Translating it yields CASSSPGISYNEQFF.

This clone was counted a single time. The CDR3 DNA reads TGTGCCAGCAGTTCCGGAGGGGTTGGTCCTAGGGTCGCCTACGAGCAGTACTTC. Its translation: CASSSGGVGPRVAYEQYF. V is TRBV28 and J is TRBJ2-5, with a possible D match to TRBD2 (6 bases). The tail of the sequence fits TRBJ2-7 better, so the J call may be wrong. Per germline, CDR1 MDHEN and CDR2 SYDVKM. The length of the CDR3 is 18 residues.

The V and J genes are TRBV6-1 and TRBJ2-7; 8 nucleotides align to TRBD1. This CDR3 spans 15 amino acids. V lost 6 bases, J lost 4 bases, and 11 bases stayed unmatched. Germline assignment: CDR1 MNHNS and CDR2 SASEGT. In nucleotides, the CDR3 is TGTGCCAGCAGCCCTCGTACAGGGGGAGCTTACGAGCAGTACTTC. Translation: CASSPRTGGAYEQYF.

The chain carries TRBV7-9 and TRBJ2-2, with D perhaps given as TRBD1 or TRBD2 (5 bases each). This CDR3 contains 12 residues. Germline CDR1 SEHNR, CDR2 FQNEAQ (reference sequence). The germline V and J ends were trimmed by 1 base and 10 bases, with 7 bases remaining between them. CDR3 bases: TGTGCCAGCAGCTTAGGAGGGGTGGAGCTGTTTTTT. Amino acid sequence: CASSLGGVELFF.

CDR3 sequence reads: CASSYVGLAKNIQYF. The DNA of the CDR3 is TGTGCCAGCAGTTACGTGGGGCTAGCCAAAAACATTCAGTACTTC. The V call is TRBV6-5, the J call TRBJ2-4; D is perhaps TRBD1 (5 bases). With 2 bases removed from V and 0 bases from J, the gap between germline ends came to 8 bases. CDR3 size: 15 residues. From germline, CDR1 is MNHEY and CDR2 SVGAGI.

The chain has TRBV11-2 and TRBJ2-2; no firm D call. This CDR3 is 13 amino acids long. CDR1 and CDR2 from the germline V gene are SGHAT and FQNNGV. V lost 4 bases and J lost 1, with 4 bases in between. This CDR3 reads CASSSGNTGELFF. The CDR3 DNA follows: TGTGCCAGCAGCTCGGGGAACACCGGGGAGCTGTTTTTT.

The rearrangement links TRBV5-1 to TRBJ1-4, with TRBD1 identical over 11 bases. The CDR3 is made up of 15 amino acids. From germline, CDR1 is SGHRS and CDR2 YFSETQ. V shed 3 bases, J shed 5 bases, and the junction held 3 bases outside the gene matches. CDR3 in DNA: TGCGCCAGCAGCTCGAGGACAGGGGGCAATGAAAAACTGTTTTTT. It encodes CASSSRTGGNEKLFF.

This rearrangement joins TRBV18 to TRBJ1-2; 9 bases align to TRBD1. Germline V gene lookup returns CDR1 KGHSH and CDR2 LQKENI. Trimming removed 2 bases from V and 6 bases from J; junction bases left unmatched: 16. The CDR3 runs 18 residues. CDR3 protein: CASSPLKGQGLTNDGYTF. The CDR3 DNA follows: TGTGCCAGCTCACCATTAAAGGGACAGGGACTAACCAACGATGGCTACACCTTC. The whole variable domain, filled in from reference TRBV18 and TRBJ1-2, reads NAGVMQNPRHLVRRRGQEARLRCSPMKGHSHVYWYRQLPEEGLKFMVYLQKENIIDESGMPKERFSAEFPKEGPSILRIQQVVRGDSAAYFCASSPLKGQGLTNDGYTFGSGTRLTVV.

J is TRBJ1-2 and V is TRBV11-2; TRBD1 agrees at 9 bases. The ends lost 5 bases at V and 5 bases at J; junction bases unmatched: 12. This CDR3 region has 16 residues. Germline values: CDR1 SGHAT, CDR2 FQNNGV. The CDR3 DNA reads TGTGCCAGCAGCCGTCAGATACAGGGGGCCGGGTATGGCTACACCTTC. This gives the protein CASSRQIQGAGYGYTF.

The gene calls are TRBV27 and TRBJ2-7; D is unresolved. The CDR3 totals 15 residues. V was clipped by 6 bases and J by 1 base, with 16 bases between them. CDR1 is MNHEY, CDR2 SMNVEV, per germline (reference sequence). CDR3 DNA: TGTGCCAGCAGGAACCCCGGTGCCGGTTCCTACGAGCAGTACTTC. Encoded protein: CASRNPGAGSYEQYF.

The V and J genes are TRBV11-3 and TRBJ2-4; D might be TRBD1 or TRBD2, each matching 6 bases. Per germline, CDR1 SGHNT and CDR2 YENEEA. V was shortened by 2 bases and J by 7 bases, with 12 bases between the two germline ends. This CDR3 comprises 14 residues. CDR3 protein: CASSLMGAGNIQYF. The CDR3 DNA reads as TGTGCCAGCAGCTTAATGGGGGCGGGGAACATTCAGTACTTC.

The rearrangement links TRBV7-9 to TRBJ1-1; perhaps TRBD1 as D (5 bases). Trimming removed 3 bases from V and 4 bases from J, with 18 bases in between. Germline V gene sequence: CDR1 SEHNR, CDR2 FQNEAQ (reference sequence). The CDR3 length is 16 residues. The CDR3 is CASSFSARRGGTEAFF. DNA for the CDR3: TGTGCCAGCAGCTTTTCAGCCCGACGGGGGGGCACTGAAGCTTTCTTT.

The V call is TRBV5-5, the J call TRBJ2-3; D gene uncertain. The CDR3 length is 13 residues. V gave up 0 bases and J gave up 2 bases, with 4 bases separating them. CDR1 is SGHKS and CDR2 is YYEKEE in the germline V gene (reference sequence). CDR3 region: CASSLGSTDTQYF. In nucleotides, the CDR3 is TGTGCCAGCAGCTTGGGATCCACAGATACGCAGTATTTT. Full variable domain (missing parts from reference TRBV5-5 and TRBJ2-3): DAGVTQSPTHLIKTRGQQVTLRCSPISGHKSVSWYQQVLGQGPQFIFQYYEKEERGRGNFPDRFSARQFPNYSSELNVNALLLGDSALYLCASSLGSTDTQYFGPGTRLTVL.